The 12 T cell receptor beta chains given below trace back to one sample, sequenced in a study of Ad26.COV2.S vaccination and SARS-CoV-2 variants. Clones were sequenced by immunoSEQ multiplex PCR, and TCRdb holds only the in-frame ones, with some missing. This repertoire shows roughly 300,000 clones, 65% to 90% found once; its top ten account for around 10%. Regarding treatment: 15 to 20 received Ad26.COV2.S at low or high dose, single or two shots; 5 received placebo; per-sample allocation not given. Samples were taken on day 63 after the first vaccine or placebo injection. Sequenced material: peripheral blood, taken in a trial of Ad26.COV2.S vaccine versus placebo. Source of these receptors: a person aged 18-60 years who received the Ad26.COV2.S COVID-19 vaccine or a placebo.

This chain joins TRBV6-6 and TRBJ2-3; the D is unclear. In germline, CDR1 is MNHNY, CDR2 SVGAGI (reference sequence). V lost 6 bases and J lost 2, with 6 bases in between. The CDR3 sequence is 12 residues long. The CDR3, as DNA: TGTGCCAGCAGCCAAGCCACAGATACGCAGTATTTT. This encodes CASSQATDTQYF.

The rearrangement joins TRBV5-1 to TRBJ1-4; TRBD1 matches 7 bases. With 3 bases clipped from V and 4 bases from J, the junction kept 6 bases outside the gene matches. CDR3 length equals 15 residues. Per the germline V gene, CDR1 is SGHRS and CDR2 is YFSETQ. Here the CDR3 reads CASSSSGQLNEKLFF. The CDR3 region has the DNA TGCGCCAGCAGCTCATCGGGACAGCTTAATGAAAAACTGTTTTTT.

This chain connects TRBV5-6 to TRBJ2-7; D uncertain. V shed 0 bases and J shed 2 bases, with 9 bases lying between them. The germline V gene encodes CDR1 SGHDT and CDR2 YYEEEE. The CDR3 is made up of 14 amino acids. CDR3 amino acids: CASSLGTETYEQYF. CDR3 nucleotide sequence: TGTGCCAGCAGCTTGGGGACGGAGACCTACGAGCAGTACTTC.

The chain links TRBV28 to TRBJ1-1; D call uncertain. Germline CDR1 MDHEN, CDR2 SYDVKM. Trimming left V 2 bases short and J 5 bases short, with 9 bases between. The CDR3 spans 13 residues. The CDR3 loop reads CASSLMGQTEAFF. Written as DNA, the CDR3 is TGTGCCAGCAGTTTAATGGGTCAGACTGAAGCTTTCTTT.

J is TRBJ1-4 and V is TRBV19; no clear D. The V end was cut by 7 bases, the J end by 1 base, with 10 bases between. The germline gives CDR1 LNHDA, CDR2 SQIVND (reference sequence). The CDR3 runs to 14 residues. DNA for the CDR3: TGTGCCAGTACGGCGGGAGGAACTAATGAAAAACTGTTTTTT. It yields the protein CASTAGGTNEKLFF. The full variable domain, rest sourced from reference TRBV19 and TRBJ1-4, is DGGITQSPKYLFRKEGQNVTLSCEQNLNHDAMYWYRQDPGQGLRLIYYSQIVNDFQKGDIAEGYSVSREKKESFPLTVTSAQKNPTAFYLCASTAGGTNEKLFFGSGTQLSVL.

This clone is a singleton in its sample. Here the CDR3 reads CASSYSGTANTEAFF. DNA of the CDR3: TGTGCCAGCAGTTACTCAGGGACAGCTAACACTGAAGCTTTCTTT. The V gene is TRBV6-5, the J gene TRBJ1-1; 7 bases map to TRBD1. CDR1 is MNHEY and CDR2 is SVGAGI in the germline V gene. The CDR3 loop spans 15 amino acids. V was pared by 0 bases and J by 2 bases, with 3 bases of the junction left unmatched.

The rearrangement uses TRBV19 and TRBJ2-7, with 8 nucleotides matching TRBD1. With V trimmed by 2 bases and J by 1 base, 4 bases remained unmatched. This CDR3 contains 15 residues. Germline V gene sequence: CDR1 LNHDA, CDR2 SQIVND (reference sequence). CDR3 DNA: TGTGCCAGTAGTATAAGAACAGGGGGTTCCTACGAGCAGTACTTC. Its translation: CASSIRTGGSYEQYF.

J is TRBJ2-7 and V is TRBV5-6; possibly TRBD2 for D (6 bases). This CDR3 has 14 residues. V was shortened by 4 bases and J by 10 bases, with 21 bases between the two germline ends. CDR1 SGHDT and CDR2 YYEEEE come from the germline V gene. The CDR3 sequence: CASSLGGRTIPQYF. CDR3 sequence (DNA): TGTGCCAGCAGCCTCGGGGGACGCACAATTCCCCAGTACTTC.

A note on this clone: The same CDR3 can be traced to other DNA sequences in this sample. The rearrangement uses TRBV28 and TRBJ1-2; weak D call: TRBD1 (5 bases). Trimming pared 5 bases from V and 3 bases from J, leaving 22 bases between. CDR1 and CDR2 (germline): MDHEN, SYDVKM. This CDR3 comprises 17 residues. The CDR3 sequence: CASSLLGVGRGDYGYTF. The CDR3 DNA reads TGTGCCAGCAGTCTCCTGGGGGTCGGGCGGGGTGACTATGGCTACACCTTC.

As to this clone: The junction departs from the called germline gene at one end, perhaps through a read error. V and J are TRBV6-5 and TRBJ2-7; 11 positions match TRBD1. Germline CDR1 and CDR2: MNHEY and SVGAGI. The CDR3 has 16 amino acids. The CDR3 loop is CASSNSGTGGFYEQYF. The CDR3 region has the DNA TGTGCCAGCAGTAACTCCGGGACAGGGGGTTTCTACGAGCAGTACTTC.

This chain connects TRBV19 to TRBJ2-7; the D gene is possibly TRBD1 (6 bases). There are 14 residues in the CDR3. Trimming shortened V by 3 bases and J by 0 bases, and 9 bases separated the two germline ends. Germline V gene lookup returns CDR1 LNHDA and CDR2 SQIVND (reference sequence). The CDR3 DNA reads TGTGCCAGTAGTATTCAGGGGAGCTCCTACGAGCAGTACTTC. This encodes CASSIQGSSYEQYF.

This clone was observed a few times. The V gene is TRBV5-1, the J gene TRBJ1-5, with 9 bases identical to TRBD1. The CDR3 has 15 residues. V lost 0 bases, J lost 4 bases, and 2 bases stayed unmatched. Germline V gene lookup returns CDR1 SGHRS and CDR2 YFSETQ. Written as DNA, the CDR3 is TGCGCCAGCAGCTTGGAGACAGGGGGAAATCAGCCCCAGCATTTT. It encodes CASSLETGGNQPQHF.